These 9 T cell receptor beta chains were sequenced from one sample in a study of OX40 agonist ivuxolimab in advanced cancers. Sequencing was performed with immunoSEQ multiplex PCR; in TCRdb, only in-frame clones are kept and a portion is missing. The sample lists fewer than 20,000 clones; 79% were seen once. Here the sequenced sample was CD4+ or CD8+ T cells sorted from blood, taken in a trial of the OX40 agonist ivuxolimab. The receptors derive from an adult with an advanced solid tumor such as melanoma, head and neck, liver or kidney cancer.

This clone was found many times. V is TRBV9 and J is TRBJ1-1, with TRBD1 identical over 7 bases. The CDR3 is 13 residues long. Germline CDR1 and CDR2: SGDLS and YYNGEE. After removal of 4 bases from V and 3 bases from J, the junction contained 3 bases not matched to a gene. The CDR3 nucleotides are TGTGCCAGCAGCCTAGGACAGGACACTGAAGCTTTCTTT. This codes for CASSLGQDTEAFF. The whole variable domain, filled in from reference TRBV9 and TRBJ1-1, reads DSGVTQTPKHLITATGQRVTLRCSPRSGDLSVYWYQQSLDQGLQFLIQYYNGEERAKGNILERFSAQQFPDLHSELNLSSLELGDSALYFCASSLGQDTEAFFGQGTRLTVV.

The chain couples TRBV19 to TRBJ1-5; D not certain. Germline CDR1 LNHDA, CDR2 SQIVND (reference sequence). V was cut by 5 bases and J by 1 base, with 12 bases left in between. This CDR3 has 15 residues. The CDR3 coding sequence is TGTGCCAGTAGTTCCCGTGGGATAAGCAATCAGCCCCAGCATTTT. This sequence encodes CASSSRGISNQPQHF. Full variable domain (rest looked up from reference TRBV19 and TRBJ1-5): DGGITQSPKYLFRKEGQNVTLSCEQNLNHDAMYWYRQDPGQGLRLIYYSQIVNDFQKGDIAEGYSVSREKKESFPLTVTSAQKNPTAFYLCASSSRGISNQPQHFGDGTRLSIL.

This clone was counted only a few times. The chain carries TRBV19 and TRBJ2-2; possibly TRBD2 for D (5 bases). The CDR3 loop spans 13 amino acids. V lost 8 bases, J lost 1 base, and 8 bases lay in between. Germline CDR1 and CDR2: LNHDA and SQIVND (reference sequence). The CDR3 reads CASAEVNTGELFF. CDR3 sequence (DNA): TGTGCCAGTGCGGAGGTGAACACCGGGGAGCTGTTTTTT.

V and J are TRBV15 and TRBJ1-1; no firm D call. V lost 8 bases to trimming and J lost 4 bases, with 11 bases between them. Germline lookup yields CDR1 LNHNV and CDR2 YYDKDF (reference sequence). This CDR3 is built from 12 residues. The DNA of the CDR3 is TGTGCCACCGGGGATGAAGGCACTGAAGCTTTCTTT. It encodes CATGDEGTEAFF.

This clone is labeled medium-sized. V gene TRBV4-3 combines with J gene TRBJ2-3; 12 positions match TRBD1. V trimming: 4 bases; J trimming: 6 bases; junction bases outside the gene matches: 11. CDR1 is LGHNA, CDR2 YSLEER, per germline. The CDR3 is made up of 17 amino acids. The CDR3 DNA sequence: TGCGCCAGCAGCCTATCCGGGACAGGGGGCGGGATGGATACGCAGTATTTT. Translated: CASSLSGTGGGMDTQYF.

The V and J genes are TRBV9 and TRBJ1-6, with a possible D match to TRBD1 (5 bases). The germline gives CDR1 SGDLS, CDR2 YYNGEE. V was pared by 4 bases and J by 7 bases, with 12 bases between. The CDR3 sequence is 14 residues long. CDR3 bases: TGTGCCAGCAGCTTAGATGGGGACAATTCACCCCTCCACTTT. Its translation is CASSLDGDNSPLHF.

V usage is TRBV7-9 and J usage is TRBJ2-1; D call uncertain. Germline assignment: CDR1 SEHNR and CDR2 FQNEAQ (reference sequence). Between the trimmed V and J ends, which lost 2 bases and 4 bases, there was a span of 9 bases. The CDR3 sequence is 14 residues long. In DNA form, the CDR3 reads TGTGCCAGCAGCTTAAATAATATTTACAATGAGCAGTTCTTC. Its translation: CASSLNNIYNEQFF.

CDR3 region: CASAPVYPLGQPQHF. The CDR3 DNA is TGTGCCAGCGCCCCGGTATACCCACTGGGTCAGCCCCAGCATTTT. The J gene is TRBJ1-5, the V gene TRBV6-6; D is ambiguous. CDR1 and CDR2 from the germline V gene are MNHNY and SVGAGI (reference sequence). This CDR3 contains 15 residues. Trimming took off 8 bases at V and 6 bases at J, with 20 bases between the two ends.

In DNA form, the CDR3 reads TGCAGCGTTGAGGATCACAAGGACACTGAAGCTTTCTTT. It codes for CSVEDHKDTEAFF. The chain uses TRBV29-1 and TRBJ1-1; D unclear. The CDR3 length is 13 residues. Trimming cost V 3 bases and J 3 bases, with 11 bases left between them. The germline CDR1 and CDR2 sequences are SQVTM and ANQGSEA.